This entry features one TCR beta chain sequence. Its antigen remains unidentified. This sample was taken from a study of cytomegalovirus exposure and HLA in healthy donors. Study in general: Drawn from HLA-typed donors, approximately 85 million unique TCRs were held in an early data release. Study-level results: The authors later linked a missense DCLRE1C variant to TCR beta V- and J-gene trimming. There were several of the most significant clusters that appeared linked to common viral pathogens in a later analysis. With high specificity and sensitivity, the classifier reportedly diagnosed cytomegalovirus status.

Both 60 Vbeta primers and 13 Jbeta primers went into the PCR. Only in-frame clones appear in the TCRdb table, and some are missing; sequencing was by immunoSEQ multiplex PCR. The sample lists hundreds of thousands of clones, 75% to 90% seen once, with about 0.77% in the top ten. Sequencing was done on a sample of PBMCs. The receptor was isolated from a boy aged 2 to 9 in good health and CMV-seronegative.

The CDR3 is CATSRGQVTDTQYF. The CDR3 DNA reads as TGTGCCACCAGCAGAGGACAGGTCACAGATACGCAGTATTTT. The V and J genes are TRBV15 and TRBJ2-3; D is perhaps TRBD1 (6 bases). CDR1 and CDR2 (germline): LNHNV, YYDKDF (reference sequence). Between the trimmed V and J ends, which lost 1 base and 2 bases, there was a span of 7 bases. This CDR3 has 14 residues.